What follows are 16 T cell receptor beta chains derived from one specimen sequenced in a study of blood T cell repertoires in COVID-19. TCRdb's table, derived via immunoSEQ multiplex PCR, lists solely in-frame clones and lacks some. There are approximately 46,000 clones in the sample; approximately 88% occur only once, and approximately 4% lies in the top ten. Sequencing used peripheral blood. These receptor sequences come from a human donor in a cohort sampled during active COVID-19.

The rearrangement uses TRBV30 and TRBJ1-5, with unresolved D. The CDR3 consists of 14 residues. Per germline, CDR1 GTSNPN and CDR2 SVGIG (reference sequence). Trimming removed 2 bases at V and 0 bases at J, with 8 bases between. CDR3 region: CAWSTYSSNQPQHF. The CDR3 coding sequence is TGTGCCTGGAGTACTTACAGTAGCAATCAGCCCCAGCATTTT.

This clone appeared a few times. The chain joins TRBV18 to TRBJ1-5; D perhaps matches TRBD1 (5 bases). Germline CDR1 reads KGHSH; CDR2 reads LQKENI. This CDR3 region has 13 residues. V was trimmed by 6 bases and J by 7 bases, leaving 13 bases between them. CDR3 amino acids: CASSLNGGQPQHF. DNA of the CDR3: TGTGCCAGCTCTTTAAATGGGGGGCAGCCCCAGCATTTT.

V usage is TRBV7-9 and J usage is TRBJ1-1; D remains ambiguous. The CDR3 has 14 amino acids. The V and J ends lost 5 bases and 5 bases respectively, with 15 bases between them. Germline values: CDR1 SEHNR, CDR2 FQNEAQ (reference sequence). The DNA of the CDR3 is TGTGCCAGCAGCATAGACGGAACAGTAACTGAAGCTTTCTTT. Amino acids: CASSIDGTVTEAFF.

The chain links TRBV6-2 or TRBV6-3 to TRBJ1-6; D is unresolved. The V gene's germline CDR1 is MNHEY and CDR2 SVGEGT. This CDR3 has 13 amino acids. Trimming removed 2 bases from V and 11 bases from J, with 10 bases in between. The CDR3 DNA reads TGTGCCAGCAGTTACGGGGAGGGTGCACCCCTCCACTTT. It is translated as CASSYGEGAPLHF.

This chain uses TRBV2 with TRBJ1-2; tentative D call: TRBD1 (5 bases). Germline CDR1 is SNHLY and CDR2 is FYNNEI. V was pared by 6 bases and J by 8 bases, with 16 bases between. This CDR3 comprises 13 residues. CDR3 residues: CASSAQEGGGYTF. The DNA of the CDR3 is TGTGCCAGCAGCGCACAGGAGGGAGGAGGCTACACCTTC.

The chain has TRBV2 and TRBJ1-1; D perhaps matches TRBD1 (6 bases). Germline CDR1 is SNHLY and CDR2 is FYNNEI. This CDR3 spans 13 amino acids. The germline V and J ends were trimmed by 4 bases and 5 bases, with 11 bases remaining between them. The CDR3 sequence: CASSVSGATEAFF. The CDR3, as DNA: TGTGCCAGCAGTGTATCAGGGGCGACTGAAGCTTTCTTT.

The genes are TRBV5-1 and TRBJ2-1; 13 bases fit TRBD2. CDR1 and CDR2 from the germline V gene are SGHRS and YFSETQ. The CDR3 is 17 amino acids. V lost 3 bases to trimming and J lost 2 bases; unmatched junction nucleotides: 5. The CDR3, as DNA: TGCGCCAGCAGCTGGGTGGGACTAGCGGGACCCTACAATGAGCAGTTCTTC. Protein sequence: CASSWVGLAGPYNEQFF. Full variable domain (missing parts from reference TRBV5-1 and TRBJ2-1): KAGVTQTPRYLIKTRGQQVTLSCSPISGHRSVSWYQQTPGQGLQFLFEYFSETQRNKGNFPGRFSGRQFSNSRSEMNVSTLELGDSALYLCASSWVGLAGPYNEQFFGPGTRLTVL.

The gene calls are TRBV5-1 and TRBJ2-7; D gene ambiguous. CDR3 length: 13 residues. Trimming shortened V by 0 bases and J by 8 bases, and 12 bases separated the two germline ends. The germline CDR1 and CDR2 sequences are SGHRS and YFSETQ. The CDR3 DNA follows: TGCGCCAGCAGCTTGGACTTGTCTGGGCAGCAGTACTTC. Translating it yields CASSLDLSGQQYF.

The genes are TRBV7-2 and TRBJ1-3, with D possibly being TRBD1 (6 bases). The CDR3 sequence is 14 residues long. Germline V lookup: CDR1 SGHTA, CDR2 FQGNSA. V shed 1 base and J shed 2 bases, with 6 bases lying between them. The CDR3 DNA sequence: TGTGCCAGCAGCTTAGACAGGGCTGGAAACACCATATATTTT. Translating gives CASSLDRAGNTIYF.

The chain employs TRBV3-1 (or the pseudogene TRBV3-2) and TRBJ1-2, with TRBD1 identical over 7 bases. CDR1 is LGHDT, CDR2 YNNKEL, per germline (reference sequence). CDR3 length: 16 residues. V trimming: 1 base; J trimming: 4 bases; junction bases outside the gene matches: 9. CDR3 in DNA: TGTGCCAGCAGCCAAGGAGGGGGCAGAACCTTCTATGGCTACACCTTC. Residues: CASSQGGGRTFYGYTF.

This clone turned up a few times. The chain joins TRBV4-2 to TRBJ2-7; 7 positions agree with TRBD1. Germline-derived CDR1 and CDR2 are LGHNA and YNFKEQ. The CDR3 length is 16 residues. V shed 3 bases, J shed 0 bases, and the junction held 8 bases outside the gene matches. Here the CDR3 DNA reads TGTGCCAGCAGCCAGGAGACAGGGTCAAGCTCCTACGAGCAGTACTTC. This sequence encodes CASSQETGSSSYEQYF.

The V gene is TRBV4-2, the J gene TRBJ1-2, with 9 positions matching TRBD1. Unmatched junction bases numbered 7, after V lost 3 bases and J lost 5 bases. CDR1 LGHNA and CDR2 YNFKEQ come from the germline V gene. The CDR3 covers 15 residues. The CDR3 region has the DNA TGTGCCAGCAGCCAGGCGGGACAGGGACAATATGGCTACACCTTC. This sequence encodes CASSQAGQGQYGYTF.

The chain links TRBV10-1 to TRBJ1-1, with 7 bases that match TRBD1. V gave up 4 bases and J gave up 3 bases; unmatched junction bases: 11. Germline CDR1 and CDR2: WNHNN and SYGVQD (reference sequence). The CDR3 spans 16 residues. CDR3 in amino acids: CASSGQRDSSHTEAFF. The CDR3 DNA sequence: TGCGCCAGCAGTGGACAGAGGGACAGTTCTCACACTGAAGCTTTCTTT.

This clone was observed once. The chain has TRBV7-3 and TRBJ2-2; 8 bases line up with TRBD1. The CDR3 runs to 13 residues. Unmatched junction bases numbered 4, after V lost 5 bases and J lost 8 bases. Germline V gene data show CDR1 as SGHTA and CDR2 as FQGTGA. CDR3 region: CASSPRDRGELFF. DNA of the CDR3: TGTGCCAGCAGCCCGCGGGACAGGGGGGAGCTGTTTTTT.

The J gene is TRBJ2-5, the V gene TRBV14, with 7 bases lining up with TRBD1. Germline CDR1 SGHDN, CDR2 FVKESK. The V and J ends lost 3 bases and 5 bases, in that order; junction bases with no gene match: 6. The CDR3 covers 14 residues. This CDR3 reads CASSQGDRVETQYF. For the CDR3, the DNA is TGTGCCAGCAGCCAGGGAGACAGGGTTGAGACCCAGTACTTC.

The gene calls are TRBV7-2 and TRBJ1-2, with 7 positions matching TRBD1. Germline V gene sequence: CDR1 SGHTA, CDR2 FQGNSA. The CDR3 contains 15 residues. Unmatched junction bases numbered 7, after V lost 6 bases and J lost 0 bases. For the CDR3, the DNA is TGTGCCAGCAGATCACAGGGGTACTCTAACTATGGCTACACCTTC. Translating gives CASRSQGYSNYGYTF.